These 32 T cell receptor beta chains originate from one sample sequenced in a study of patients and donors after allogeneic stem cell transplantation. TCRdb re-called the RT-PCR reads through MiXCR, storing one row per CDR3 protein. In the table there are approximately 170,000 distinct CDR3 sequences, 24% of which are singletons. Source material: blood, either unsorted or a sorted T cell fraction (not recorded which). The source is a human donor who was either an allogeneic HSCT recipient or a stem cell or donor lymphocyte infusion donor (not recorded which). It is not recorded whose cells these are; they may come from a transplant donor.

This clonotype came up many times. J is TRBJ2-3 and V is TRBV10-3; D tentatively fits TRBD1 or TRBD2 (5 bases each). The CDR3 consists of 15 residues. V was cut by 6 bases and J by 6 bases, with 19 bases left in between. Germline V gives CDR1 ENHRY, CDR2 SYGVKD. The CDR3 reads CAISPGLVSGDTQYF. The CDR3 DNA reads as TGTGCCATCAGCCCCGGACTGGTTTCAGGGGATACGCAGTATTTT.

CDR3: CSAYGTPLGGYTEAFF. In DNA, the CDR3 is TGCAGTGCTTACGGGACTCCTCTTGGGGGGTACACTGAAGCTTTCTTT. The chain joins TRBV20-1 to TRBJ1-1; maybe TRBD1 (5 bases). CDR3 length equals 16 residues. Looked up from germline, CDR1 is DFQATT and CDR2 is SNEGSKA (reference sequence). V was pared by 5 bases and J by 3 bases, with 22 bases between.

This clonotype turned up a few times. This chain links TRBV15 with TRBJ2-7; 7 nucleotides match TRBD2. The CDR3 runs 14 residues. Germline assignment: CDR1 LNHNV and CDR2 YYDKDF (reference sequence). V shed 0 bases and J 4 bases; nucleotides not matched to a gene: 3. The CDR3 nucleotides read TGTGCCACCAGCAGAGAAGCGGGACTTTACGAGCAGTACTTC. Translation gives CATSREAGLYEQYF.

V gene TRBV9 combines with J gene TRBJ2-7; D not certain. Per the germline V gene, CDR1 is SGDLS and CDR2 is YYNGEE. This CDR3 comprises 14 residues. V was shortened by 4 bases and J by 1 base, with 12 bases between the two germline ends. CDR3 in DNA: TGTGCCAGCAGCCCTAAGGGCCGATCCTACGAGCAGTACTTC. It is translated as CASSPKGRSYEQYF.

The chain has TRBV5-4 and TRBJ2-7; the D gene is possibly TRBD2 (5 bases). Germline V gene lookup returns CDR1 SGHNT and CDR2 YYREEE (reference sequence). CDR3 length: 12 amino acids. Trimming took off 4 bases at V and 4 bases at J, with 9 bases between the two ends. The CDR3 region has the DNA TGTGCCAGCAGCATCCGGGGATACGAGCAGTACTTC. Translating it yields CASSIRGYEQYF.

This clonotype has a single count. The chain is built from TRBV6-5 and TRBJ1-1; 8 bases match TRBD1. Germline-derived CDR1 and CDR2 are MNHEY and SVGAGI. V lost 0 bases and J lost 2; bases outside the gene matches: 11. The CDR3 consists of 18 residues. CDR3 protein: CASSYSWGRGLQNTEAFF. In nucleotides, the CDR3 is TGTGCCAGCAGTTACTCGTGGGGCAGGGGGCTTCAAAACACTGAAGCTTTCTTT.

This clonotype has ten or more counts. The chain carries TRBV12-3 or TRBV12-4 and TRBJ2-7; D is possibly TRBD1 (5 bases). The ends were cut back, 2 bases at V and 3 bases at J, with 8 bases in the middle. The CDR3 totals 13 residues. The CDR3 DNA sequence: TGTGCCAGCAGTTTACAAGACAGCTACGAGCAGTACTTC. Translating gives CASSLQDSYEQYF.

Ten or more counts support this clonotype. The chain combines TRBV2 with TRBJ1-2, with D possibly matching TRBD1 (5 bases). Germline lookup yields CDR1 SNHLY and CDR2 FYNNEI. Trimming pared 4 bases from V and 3 bases from J, leaving 12 bases between. The CDR3 is made up of 14 amino acids. The CDR3 bases are TGTGCCAGCAGTGTAGGGGTTTTGGACTATGGCTACACCTTC. Its protein product is CASSVGVLDYGYTF.

The gene calls are TRBV15 and TRBJ2-1; 9 nucleotides align to TRBD2. The CDR3 is made up of 16 amino acids. V lost 1 base to trimming and J lost 9 bases; unmatched junction nucleotides: 10. CDR1 and CDR2 (germline): LNHNV, YYDKDF (reference sequence). The CDR3 DNA is TGTGCCACCAGCAGAGGGTTGTCTAGCGGGACTCTTGAGCAGTTCTTC. As protein: CATSRGLSSGTLEQFF.

Only a few counts were recorded for this clonotype. The genes are TRBV23-1 and TRBJ1-5; D gene ambiguous. TRBV23-1 is noted as an ORF with a role that remains uncertain. Between the trimmed V and J ends, which lost 0 bases and 3 bases, there was a span of 9 bases. CDR3 length: 15 residues. CDR3 coding DNA: TGCGCCAGCAGTCAATCGAACAGCCACAATCAGCCCCAGCATTTT. Its protein product is CASSQSNSHNQPQHF.

This clonotype occurred a few times. In DNA form, the CDR3 reads TGTGCCAGCAGCGTAGATGGACAGTCCTATGGCTACACCTTC. Protein product: CASSVDGQSYGYTF. The chain is built from TRBV9 and TRBJ1-2, with D possibly TRBD1 on 6 matching bases. The CDR3 totals 14 residues. Germline loops: CDR1 SGDLS, CDR2 YYNGEE. The germline V and J ends were trimmed by 0 bases and 4 bases, with 10 bases remaining between them. Full variable domain (rest looked up from reference TRBV9 and TRBJ1-2): DSGVTQTPKHLITATGQRVTLRCSPRSGDLSVYWYQQSLDQGLQFLIQYYNGEERAKGNILERFSAQQFPDLHSELNLSSLELGDSALYFCASSVDGQSYGYTFGSGTRLTVV.

This clonotype was detected only a few times. V and J are TRBV24-1 and TRBJ2-5; D is ambiguous. From germline, CDR1 is KGHDR and CDR2 SFDVKD. CDR3 length: 13 residues. V dropped 8 bases and J dropped 5 bases, with 14 bases sitting between them. The DNA of the CDR3 is TGTGCCACCACGTACCGGTGCCCCGAGACCCAGTACTTC. This translates into CATTYRCPETQYF.

This clonotype was picked up a small number of times. V gene TRBV7-9 combines with J gene TRBJ2-5; D is unresolved. This CDR3 region has 12 residues. Germline lookup yields CDR1 SEHNR and CDR2 FQNEAQ (reference sequence). Trimming took 7 bases from V and 4 from J, leaving 10 bases between them. CDR3 nucleotide sequence: TGTGCCAGCACCCGAGGCATAGAGACCCAGTACTTC. Translating it yields CASTRGIETQYF.

This clonotype occurred a few times. J is TRBJ2-1 and V is TRBV20-1, with unresolved D. CDR3 length: 13 amino acids. CDR1 and CDR2 from the germline V gene are DFQATT and SNEGSKA (reference sequence). Trimming took 0 bases from V and 6 from J, leaving 9 bases between them. The CDR3: CSARDPPTNEQFF. CDR3 nucleotide sequence: TGCAGTGCTAGAGATCCTCCAACCAATGAGCAGTTCTTC.

A few counts support this clonotype. The CDR3 loop is CASSELVDEAFF. The CDR3 bases are TGTGCCAGCAGTGAGCTAGTAGATGAAGCTTTCTTT. The rearrangement links TRBV25-1 to TRBJ1-1; D uncertain. Germline CDR1 reads MGHDK; CDR2 reads SYGVNS. The V end was cut by 3 bases, the J end by 7 bases, with 9 bases between. The CDR3 is made up of 12 amino acids.

The V and J genes are TRBV9 and TRBJ2-7; TRBD2 agrees at 7 bases. V gave up 2 bases and J gave up 6 bases; unmatched junction bases: 5. CDR1 and CDR2 from the germline V gene are SGDLS and YYNGEE. This CDR3 has 13 amino acids. As DNA, the CDR3 is TGTGCCAGCAGCGTGTTTTCGGGGGGCGAGCAGTACTTC. Protein: CASSVFSGGEQYF.

CDR3 residues: CASSRPQGNLGTDTQYF. In DNA form, the CDR3 reads TGCGCCAGCAGCAGACCACAGGGGAACTTGGGCACAGATACGCAGTATTTT. The rearrangement links TRBV5-1 to TRBJ2-3, with 7 bases identical to TRBD1. With V trimmed by 4 bases and J by 1 base, 12 bases remained unmatched. The CDR3 is 17 residues long. Germline V gene lookup returns CDR1 SGHRS and CDR2 YFSETQ.

The V call is TRBV6-4, the J call TRBJ2-1; TRBD2 is a possible D gene (5 bases). In germline, CDR1 is MRHNA, CDR2 SNTAGT. CDR3 size: 15 residues. V gave up 6 bases and J gave up 1 base, with 13 bases separating them. The CDR3 here is CASSAALASYNEQFF. In nucleotides, the CDR3 is TGTGCCAGCAGCGCGGCGCTAGCTTCCTACAATGAGCAGTTCTTC.

This clonotype was observed a handful of times. The V and J genes are TRBV12-3 or TRBV12-4 and TRBJ2-1, with no clear D. Trimming took 6 bases from V and 5 from J, leaving 17 bases between them. The CDR3 has 15 residues. CDR3 loop: CASSPRRLQDNEQFF. Written as DNA, the CDR3 is TGTGCCAGCAGCCCGAGGCGGCTCCAAGACAATGAGCAGTTCTTC.

In this sample, this clonotype turned up many times. The gene calls are TRBV5-1 and TRBJ1-4; no reliable D call. The CDR3 sequence is 15 residues long. Germline CDR1 is SGHRS and CDR2 is YFSETQ. Trimming shortened V by 0 bases and J by 6 bases, and 12 bases separated the two germline ends. CDR3 loop: CASSLGPGGDEKLFF. DNA of the CDR3: TGCGCCAGCAGCTTGGGTCCAGGTGGGGATGAAAAACTGTTTTTT.

The sample holds a few counts of this clonotype. The J gene is TRBJ2-7, the V gene TRBV18, with D tentatively TRBD1 or TRBD2 (5 bases each). Trimming left V 3 bases short and J 3 bases short, with 12 bases between. The CDR3 consists of 14 residues. Germline V CDR1 and CDR2: KGHSH, LQKENI. This CDR3 is CASSPGPQGYEQYF. The DNA of the CDR3 is TGTGCCAGCTCACCGGGACCGCAGGGCTACGAGCAGTACTTC.

This CDR3 is CASSRDAQETQYF. The CDR3 DNA reads TGTGCCAGCAGCCGCGACGCGCAAGAGACCCAGTACTTC. V usage is TRBV11-2 and J usage is TRBJ2-5, with D uncertain. Deletions cut 5 bases from V and 2 bases from J, with 9 bases between. CDR1 SGHAT and CDR2 FQNNGV come from the germline V gene. CDR3 length: 13 amino acids.

V is TRBV10-2 and J is TRBJ2-7, with D possibly being TRBD2 (6 bases). The ends were cut back, 4 bases at V and 0 bases at J, with 16 bases in the middle. The CDR3 is made up of 16 amino acids. The germline CDR1 and CDR2 sequences are WSHSY and SAAADI. As DNA, the CDR3 is TGCGCCAGCAGTGTCCTCGGGGGTCGCAGCTCCTACGAGCAGTACTTC. Residues: CASSVLGGRSSYEQYF.

The chain has TRBV21-1 and TRBJ2-5; TRBD1, the table's D call, was not compared with the DNA. TRBV21-1 is a pseudogene segment. The CDR3 length is 19 residues. The CDR3 is CASSKETGIQVFIEETQYF. The CDR3 region has the DNA TGTGCCAGCAGTAAAGAGACAGGGATACAGGTATTTATAGAAGAGACCCAGTACTTC.

The chain couples TRBV7-9 to TRBJ1-1; TRBD1 might be the D (6 bases). Trimming stripped 7 bases from V and 1 base from J, with 13 bases between. This CDR3 comprises 14 residues. Germline CDR1 and CDR2: SEHNR and FQNEAQ (reference sequence). CDR3 sequence: CASNPGTKNTEAFF. CDR3 in DNA: TGTGCCAGCAACCCCGGGACAAAGAACACTGAAGCTTTCTTT.

The chain carries TRBV7-9 and TRBJ1-3; no clear D gene. The CDR3 contains 15 residues. The V end lost 5 bases, the J end lost 4 bases, and 15 bases lay between the germline ends. The V gene's germline CDR1 is SEHNR and CDR2 FQNEAQ (reference sequence). CDR3 DNA: TGTGCCAGCAGCCCCTGGGTCGGGTCCGGAAACACCATATATTTT. This translates into CASSPWVGSGNTIYF.

This rearrangement joins TRBV2 to TRBJ2-7; the D is unclear. V lost 4 bases and J lost 2, with 9 bases in between. CDR1 SNHLY and CDR2 FYNNEI come from the germline V gene. The CDR3 length is 13 residues. As DNA, the CDR3 is TGTGCCAGCAGTGGGGCCGGCGCCTACGAGCAGTACTTC. It specifies CASSGAGAYEQYF.

The chain links TRBV20-1 to TRBJ1-5, with unresolved D. The germline V and J ends were trimmed by 3 bases and 7 bases, with 13 bases remaining between them. The CDR3 totals 13 residues. CDR1 DFQATT and CDR2 SNEGSKA come from the germline V gene (reference sequence). CDR3 region: CSARDPSGQPQHF. The DNA for the CDR3 is TGCAGTGCTAGGGACCCTTCGGGGCAGCCCCAGCATTTT.

The V call is TRBV10-3, the J call TRBJ2-1; TRBD2 matches 8 bases. The germline gives CDR1 ENHRY, CDR2 SYGVKD. Unmatched junction bases numbered 9, after V lost 6 bases and J lost 5 bases. The CDR3 has 15 residues. As DNA, the CDR3 is TGTGCCATCAGGCCCTTAGCGGGAATCGACAATGAGCAGTTCTTC. It is translated as CAIRPLAGIDNEQFF.

There are many counts of this clonotype. The V and J genes are TRBV21-1 and TRBJ2-7; the table names TRBD1, a call not compared with the DNA. TRBV21-1 is tagged as a pseudogene. CDR3 length: 15 amino acids. CDR3 sequence reads: CASGTAETGFYEQYF. For the CDR3, the DNA is TGTGCCAGCGGGACCGCCGAGACAGGGTTCTACGAGCAGTACTTC.

This chain uses TRBV13 with TRBJ2-1; tentative D call: TRBD2 (6 bases). Trimming removed 0 bases from V and 9 bases from J, with 9 bases in between. The CDR3 consists of 13 residues. From germline, CDR1 is PRHDT and CDR2 FYEKMQ (reference sequence). CDR3 bases: TGTGCCAGCAGCTTAGGCCTCGGGGGTGAGCAGTTCTTC. Protein sequence: CASSLGLGGEQFF.

This rearrangement joins TRBV3-1 to TRBJ2-7; D unclear. Germline V gene lookup returns CDR1 LGHDT and CDR2 YNNKEL (reference sequence). The CDR3 sequence is 13 residues long. V was shortened by 0 bases and J by 7 bases, with 10 bases between the two germline ends. CDR3 loop: CASSQDLPDEQYF. The CDR3 DNA sequence: TGTGCCAGCAGCCAAGACCTCCCGGATGAGCAGTACTTC.